Sequencing of this T cell receptor beta chain was carried out in a study of beta chain features in type 1 diabetes (dated by TCRdb to the late 2010s). Background on the whole study: No differences in mean age, gender distribution, total cell number or subset yield were found between patients and healthy donors. A total of 90 million to 130 million sorted cells were examined across all samples, and a strong correlation was observed between cell number per subset and RNA yield. In the study, recently diagnosed type 1 diabetes patients and matched healthy donors were compared on the TCRB repertoires of their sorted circulating CD4+ T cell subsets. Regulatory and stem cell-like memory subsets were isolated from only 8 patients and roughly eight healthy donors, whereas naive and central memory subsets came from all 30 or so donors. On the study overall, not on this receptor specifically: HLA sub-analyses involved small numbers of individuals, so any influence of HLA type on TCRB rearrangement remained unresolved. Naive, central memory and regulatory TCRB repertoires appeared more similar among patients than among healthy donors. Type 1 diabetes patients showed a moderate but significant shortening of TCRB CDR3 length in all four CD4+ subsets. Patients with type 1 diabetes made fewer insertions and deleted more nucleotides at VDJ recombination sites, implying thymic rearrangement abnormalities. Sequencing cDNA rather than genomic DNA could over-represent highly expressing activated cells, although activation and CD3 levels did not differ between groups. Shorter templates might have been favored by PCR, but patient and control samples were amplified and corrected together, so both groups would have been affected equally by any skew.

From each donor, a single peripheral blood sample of roughly 0.11 L on average was drawn into heparinised tubes. A BD FACSAria II was used to sort naive, central memory, regulatory and stem cell-like memory CD4+ T cells with a panel that included CD45RO, CCR7, CD25, CD127, CD95 and CD27. Every sorted population had a purity above 95%. PBMCs were separated immediately by Lymphoprep density gradient centrifugation and were stained directly, without being cultured. So that batch effects would be minimized, each experiment stained and sorted samples in pairs, pairing one healthy donor with one patient. A remark on this clone: Its antigen is unknown. No qualities accompany the bases; no much larger clone lies one base away.

For this chain, trimming is 5 bases at the V end and 4 bases at the J end, and the number of junction bases without a gene match is 7. The germline V gene (reference sequence) sets CDR1 to SEHNR and CDR2 to FQNEAQ. From its cysteine to its phenylalanine, the CDR3 spans 15 amino acids. The read is trimmed to its CDR3 DNA, 45 bases read in frame from base 1. The High Capacity cDNA Reverse Transcription Kit was used to reverse transcribe all of the isolated RNA, meaning that expressed TCRB transcripts were what got sequenced. Deep immunoSEQ sequencing was performed on naive, central memory and regulatory T cell samples, with an average of roughly 3.3 million total reads per sample. Sorted cells were lysed in RLT buffer and RNA was extracted with DNase-treated RNeasy Micro or Mini kits, depending on cell number. To prevent cross-contamination, each cell subset was processed individually, whereas patient and healthy donor samples were processed jointly. The immunoSEQ multiplex PCR was used to amplify TCRB sequences from cDNA, yielding 87-bp fragments that span the CDR3 region. Sequencing of the amplicons was performed on the Illumina HiSeq platform. Per the authors' processing: PCR bias was computationally corrected using synthetic template baselines, reads within Hamming distance 2 were collapsed, and singletons that could not be merged were discarded. By aligning reads against IMGT, V, D and J genes, CDR3 length, and insertions or deletions at six rearrangement sites were assigned. Within each subset, clonotype counts were normalized to sorted cell number, after which true diversity and Gini coefficients were computed with the tcR R package. The overlap coefficient, calculated on TCRB nucleotide sequences, was used to measure repertoire sharing. Held by TCRdb, this immuneACCESS table contains in-frame sequences only and omits some clones. Under half of the omission traces to an unresolved V gene where checked; the cause of the rest is unknown. The DNA gave D and trimming, while V, J and clone size come from that table. The sample records fewer than 400,000 clones, approximately 9.7% of which are singletons. Around 1% of the sample is taken by the ten largest.

The sequenced material came from central memory CD4+ T cells from blood. The sequence was obtained from a man younger than 40 with type 1 diabetes. The sequence joins TRBV7-9 to TRBJ2-7, with 11 junctional bases fitting TRBD1. The CDR3 here reads CASSLGTGGMYEQYF. The sequenced DNA: TGTGCCAGCAGCCTAGGGACAGGGGGAATGTACGAGCAGTACTTC.